These T cell receptor beta chains were read from a single sample in a study of breast tumors, draining lymph nodes, adjacent tissues. One entry per CDR3 protein, called by TCRdb with MiXCR from the multiplex PCR reads. The data contain about 130,000 distinct CDR3 sequences, 15% to 20% of them seen just once; the ten biggest clones take up less than 4.5%. The sample comprised axillary lymph node tissue. The receptor source for this set is a female donor with breast cancer. Some clones in this sample may be carry-over from other donors' samples. CDR3s include the opening cysteine and the closing phenylalanine or tryptophan. The D gene is left open where the match is weak. The listing skips clone size in some rows; elsewhere it reads once, few, many or a size class.

>TRBD2|TRBV13|TRBJ2-2|few
TGTGCCAGCAGCGCCCCACTAGCGGGAGGCACCGGGGAGCTGTTTTTT
CASSAPLAGGTGELFF
>-|TRBV5-4|TRBJ2-7|many
TGTGCCAGCAGTTCAGGGGCGGACAATACCTACGAGCAGTACTTC
CASSSGADNTYEQYF
>-|TRBV9|TRBJ1-3|many
TGTGCCAGCAGCCTCGGCCAACCTGGAAACACCATATATTTT
CASSLGQPGNTIYF
>TRBD2|TRBV20-1|TRBJ2-1|many
TGCAGTGCTAGAGACGGACTAGCGGGAGGTCTCTACAATGAGCAGTTCTTC
CSARDGLAGGLYNEQFF
>-|TRBV27|TRBJ2-5|few
TGTGCCAGCAGCTCGGCGCTATCAACCTCTAAAGAGACCCAGTACTTC
CASSSALSTSKETQYF
>-|TRBV12-3/TRBV12-4|TRBJ2-1|many
TGTGCCAGCAGTCCCCAAACTAGGGTCTCCTACAATGAGCAGTTCTTC
CASSPQTRVSYNEQFF
>-|TRBV5-6|TRBJ1-4|many
TGTGCCAGCAGCTTGCGGGGCGCTGGAACTAATGAAAAACTGTTTTTT
CASSLRGAGTNEKLFF
>TRBD1|TRBV19|TRBJ1-5|few
TGTGCCAGTAGCAGAGACAGGGGGCTAAATAGCAATCAGCCCCAGCATTTT
CASSRDRGLNSNQPQHF
>-|TRBV5-1|TRBJ2-2|few
TGCGCCAGCAGCTTGGGGACTGCTCCCGGGGAGCTGTTTTTT
CASSLGTAPGELFF
>-|TRBV5-5|TRBJ1-2|many
TGTGCCAGCAGCCTGGAAGGGGCGGCTAACTATGGCTACACCTTC
CASSLEGAANYGYTF
>TRBD2|TRBV20-1|TRBJ2-2|many
TGCAGTGCCGGGACTAGCGGGAACACCGGGGAGCTGTTTTTT
CSAGTSGNTGELFF
>-|TRBV18|TRBJ2-5|-
TGTGCCAGCTCACCAGTGTCTCGACTAGTACAAGAGACCCAGTACTTC
CASSPVSRLVQETQYF
>TRBD2|TRBV5-1|TRBJ2-1|many
TGCGCCAGCAGCTTGGACCAAACTAGCGGGAGGGCCCTCAATGAGCAGTTCTTC
CASSLDQTSGRALNEQFF
>TRBD2|TRBV11-2|TRBJ2-1|-
TGTGCCAGCAGCCTCCGGACTAGCGCGCAGTTCTTC
CASSLRTSAQFF
>-|TRBV7-8|TRBJ2-1|many
TGTGCCAGCAGCTTAGCTGGTGGGGGGGCAAATGAGCAGTTCTTC
CASSLAGGGANEQFF
>TRBD1|TRBV6-5|TRBJ2-3|many
TGTGCCAGCAGTTTAGGGACAGGGGGACGTACGCAGTATTTT
CASSLGTGGRTQYF
>-|TRBV18|TRBJ1-2|many
TGTGCCAGCTCAGAGGCAGGAGGGAATGGCTACACCTTC
CASSEAGGNGYTF
>-|TRBV3-1|TRBJ2-1|-
TGTGCCAGCAGCCAAGAGGCGCTGGGGGGGGCCTTCTACAATGAGCAGTTCTTC
CASSQEALGGAFYNEQFF
>-|TRBV30|TRBJ2-7|many
TGTGCCTGGAGTGTAGGGCTTACCTACGAGCAGTACTTC
CAWSVGLTYEQYF
>-|TRBV15|TRBJ2-5|few
TGTGCCACCAGCTCAGGGGTGGAGACCCAGTACTTC
CATSSGVETQYF
>TRBD1|TRBV3-1|TRBJ1-4|few
TGTGCCAGCAGCCCTACAGGGGAGGCAACTAATGAAAAACTGTTTTTT
CASSPTGEATNEKLFF
>-|TRBV19|TRBJ1-2|few
TGTGCCAGTAGTACTTTGCCCGGGGATCGGGCCTATGGCTACACCTTC
CASSTLPGDRAYGYTF
>TRBD1|TRBV2|TRBJ1-5|many
TGTGCCAGCAGCCCCATGACAGGGTTAAATCAGCCCCAGCATTTT
CASSPMTGLNQPQHF
>TRBD1|TRBV2|TRBJ1-4|many
TGTGCCAGCGAAGAGGCCCCACGAGGGGGCACTGAAAAACTGTTTTTT
CASEEAPRGGTEKLFF